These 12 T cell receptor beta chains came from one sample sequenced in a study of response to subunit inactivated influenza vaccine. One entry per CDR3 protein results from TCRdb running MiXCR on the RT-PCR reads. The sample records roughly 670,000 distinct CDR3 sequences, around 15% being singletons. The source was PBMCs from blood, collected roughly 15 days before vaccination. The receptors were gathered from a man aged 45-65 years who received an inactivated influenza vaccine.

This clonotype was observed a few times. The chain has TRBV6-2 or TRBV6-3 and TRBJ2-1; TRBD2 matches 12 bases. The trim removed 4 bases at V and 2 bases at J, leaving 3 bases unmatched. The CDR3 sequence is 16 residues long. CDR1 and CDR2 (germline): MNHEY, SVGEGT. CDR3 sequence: CASSSSGRAPYNEQFF. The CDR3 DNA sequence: TGTGCCAGCAGTTCTAGCGGGAGGGCCCCCTACAATGAGCAGTTCTTC.

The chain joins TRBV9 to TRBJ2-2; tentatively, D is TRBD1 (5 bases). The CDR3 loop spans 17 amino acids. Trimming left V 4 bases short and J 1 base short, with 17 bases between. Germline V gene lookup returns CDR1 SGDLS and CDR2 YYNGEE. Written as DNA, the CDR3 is TGTGCCAGCAGCCCCGGTGCGTGGCAGGGGAACACCGGGGAGCTGTTTTTT. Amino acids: CASSPGAWQGNTGELFF.

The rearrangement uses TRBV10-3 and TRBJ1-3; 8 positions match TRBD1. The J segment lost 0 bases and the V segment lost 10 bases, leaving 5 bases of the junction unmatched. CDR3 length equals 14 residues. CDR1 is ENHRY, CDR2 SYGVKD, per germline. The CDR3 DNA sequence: TGTGCCAGCCAGACAGGGGCCTCTGGAAACACCATATATTTT. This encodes CASQTGASGNTIYF.

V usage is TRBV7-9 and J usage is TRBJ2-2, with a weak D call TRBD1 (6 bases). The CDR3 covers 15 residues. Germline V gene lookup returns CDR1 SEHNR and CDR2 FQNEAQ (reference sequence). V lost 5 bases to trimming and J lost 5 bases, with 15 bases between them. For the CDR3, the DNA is TGTGCCAGCAGCATCACAGGGATGACTACCGGGGAGCTGTTTTTT. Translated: CASSITGMTTGELFF.

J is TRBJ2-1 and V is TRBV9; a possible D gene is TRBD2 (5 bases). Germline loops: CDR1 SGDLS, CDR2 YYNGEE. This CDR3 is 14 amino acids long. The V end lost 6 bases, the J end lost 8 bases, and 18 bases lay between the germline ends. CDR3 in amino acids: CASNGGEGLYEQFF. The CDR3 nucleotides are TGTGCCAGCAACGGAGGAGAGGGTCTCTATGAGCAGTTCTTC.

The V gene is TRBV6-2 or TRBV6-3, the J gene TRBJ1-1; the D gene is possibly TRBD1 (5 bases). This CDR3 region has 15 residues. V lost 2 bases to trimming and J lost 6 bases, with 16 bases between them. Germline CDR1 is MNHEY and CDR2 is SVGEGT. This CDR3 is CASSYRRGRGAEAFF. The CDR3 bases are TGTGCCAGCAGTTACCGTCGGGGACGGGGCGCTGAAGCTTTCTTT.

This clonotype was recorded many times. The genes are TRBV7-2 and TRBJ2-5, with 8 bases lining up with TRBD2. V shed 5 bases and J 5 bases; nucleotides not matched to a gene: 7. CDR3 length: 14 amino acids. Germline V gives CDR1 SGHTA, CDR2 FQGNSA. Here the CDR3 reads CASSAPPGGETQYF. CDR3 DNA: TGTGCCAGCAGCGCCCCCCCGGGGGGGGAGACCCAGTACTTC.

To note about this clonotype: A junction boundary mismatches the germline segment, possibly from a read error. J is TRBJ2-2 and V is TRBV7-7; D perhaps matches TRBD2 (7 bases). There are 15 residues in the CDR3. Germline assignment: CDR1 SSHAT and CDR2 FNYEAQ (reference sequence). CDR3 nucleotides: TGTGCTAGCAGCCGCGGGGGCAGCCTCACCGGGGAGCTGTTTTTT. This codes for CASSRGGSLTGELFF.

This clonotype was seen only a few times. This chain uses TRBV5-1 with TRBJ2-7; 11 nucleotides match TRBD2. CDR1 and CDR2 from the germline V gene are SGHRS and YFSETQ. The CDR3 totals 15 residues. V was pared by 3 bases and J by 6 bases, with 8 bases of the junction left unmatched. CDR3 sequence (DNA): TGCGCCAGCAGCTCGGTAGGGACTAGCGGACTCGAGCAGTACTTC. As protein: CASSSVGTSGLEQYF.

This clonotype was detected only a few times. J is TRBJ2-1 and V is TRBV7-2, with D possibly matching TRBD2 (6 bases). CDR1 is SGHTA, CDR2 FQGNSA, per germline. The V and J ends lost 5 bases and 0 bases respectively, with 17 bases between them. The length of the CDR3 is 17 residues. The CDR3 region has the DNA TGTGCCAGCAGCCACGGAGCGGGCCTAAGCTCCTACAATGAGCAGTTCTTC. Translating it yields CASSHGAGLSSYNEQFF.

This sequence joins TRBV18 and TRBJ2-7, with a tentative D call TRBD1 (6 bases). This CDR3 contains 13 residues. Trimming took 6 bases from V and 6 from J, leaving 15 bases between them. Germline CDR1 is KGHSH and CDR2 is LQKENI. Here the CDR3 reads CASSLQQGSEQYF. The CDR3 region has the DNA TGTGCCAGCTCCCTCCAACAGGGATCCGAGCAGTACTTC.

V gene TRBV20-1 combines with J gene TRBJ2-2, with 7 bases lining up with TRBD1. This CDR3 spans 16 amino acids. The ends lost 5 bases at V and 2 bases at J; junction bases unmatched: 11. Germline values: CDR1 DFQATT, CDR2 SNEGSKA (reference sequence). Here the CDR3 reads CSARRGGVPNTGELFF. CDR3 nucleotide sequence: TGCAGTGCTCGGAGAGGGGGCGTACCTAACACCGGGGAGCTGTTTTTT.